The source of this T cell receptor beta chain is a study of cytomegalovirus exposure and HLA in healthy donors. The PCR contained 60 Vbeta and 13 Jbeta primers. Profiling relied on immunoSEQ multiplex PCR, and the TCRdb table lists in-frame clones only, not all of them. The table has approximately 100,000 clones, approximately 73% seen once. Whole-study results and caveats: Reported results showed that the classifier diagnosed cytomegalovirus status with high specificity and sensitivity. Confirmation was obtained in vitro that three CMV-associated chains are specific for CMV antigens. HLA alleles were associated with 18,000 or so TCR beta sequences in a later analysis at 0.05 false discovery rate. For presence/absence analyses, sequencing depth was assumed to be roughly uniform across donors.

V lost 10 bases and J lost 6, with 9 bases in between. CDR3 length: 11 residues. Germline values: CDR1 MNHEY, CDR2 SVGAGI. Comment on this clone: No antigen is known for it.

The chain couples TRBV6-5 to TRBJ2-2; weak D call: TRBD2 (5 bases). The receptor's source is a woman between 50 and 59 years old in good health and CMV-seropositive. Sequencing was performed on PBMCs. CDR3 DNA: TGTGCCACCTGGCGGGCCGGGGAGCTGTTTTTT. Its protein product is CATWRAGELFF.